The rows below give T cell receptor beta chains drawn from one sample of a study of human T cells and chemical hapten exposure. TCRdb reprocessed the RACE reads with MiXCR, giving one entry per CDR3 protein. The sample lists approximately 81,000 distinct CDR3 sequences, 8.6% occurring once. The sequencing sample was made of whole blood. The receptors were gathered from a male donor in good health. Some clones in this sample may be carry-over from other donors' samples. Each CDR3 is given with its conserved first and last residue. The order of the fields is CDR3 protein, CDR3 DNA, J gene, clone size, D gene, V gene. A D gene is named only where the DNA matches it firmly. The size entry is marked missing in some rows and otherwise reads once, few, many or a size class.

CDR3 protein: CASGFLPKSGSRSGELFF; CDR3 DNA: TGTGCTAGTGGTTTTCTCCCAAAAAGCGGGAGTCGGTCCGGGGAGCTGTTTTTT; J gene: TRBJ2-2; clone size: few; D gene: TRBD2; V gene: TRBV12-5
CDR3 protein: CASSQRTDTQYF; CDR3 DNA: TGCGCCAGCAGCCAGCGGACAGATACGCAGTATTTT; J gene: TRBJ2-3; clone size: -; D gene: -; V gene: TRBV4-1
CDR3 protein: CASTPKGTSSNEQFF; CDR3 DNA: TGTGCCAGCACCCCGAAGGGGACTAGCTCCAATGAGCAGTTCTTC; J gene: TRBJ2-1; clone size: few; D gene: TRBD2; V gene: TRBV6-2/TRBV6-3
CDR3 protein: CAISERDNSRGETQYF; CDR3 DNA: TGTGCCATCAGTGAGCGGGACAACTCCAGGGGAGAGACCCAGTACTTC; J gene: TRBJ2-5; clone size: many; D gene: -; V gene: TRBV10-3
CDR3 protein: CSVTLGQANTEAFF; CDR3 DNA: TGCAGCGTTACCCTAGGACAGGCGAACACTGAAGCTTTCTTT; J gene: TRBJ1-1; clone size: many; D gene: TRBD1; V gene: TRBV29-1
CDR3 protein: CSALVDSSGNTIYF; CDR3 DNA: TGCAGCGCATTAGTGGATTCCTCTGGAAACACCATATATTTT; J gene: TRBJ1-3; clone size: many; D gene: -; V gene: TRBV29-1
CDR3 protein: CSVHWSEGLTDTQYF; CDR3 DNA: TGCAGCGTCCACTGGTCGGAGGGGCTGACAGATACGCAGTATTTT; J gene: TRBJ2-3; clone size: -; D gene: -; V gene: TRBV29-1
CDR3 protein: CASSFGPGESNEQYF; CDR3 DNA: TGTGCCAGCAGCTTCGGCCCAGGGGAGTCCAACGAGCAGTACTTC; J gene: TRBJ2-7; clone size: -; D gene: -; V gene: TRBV7-6
CDR3 protein: CASSFTSGKSGANVLTF; CDR3 DNA: TGCGCCAGCAGCTTTACTAGCGGAAAATCTGGGGCCAACGTCCTGACTTTC; J gene: TRBJ2-6; clone size: -; D gene: TRBD2; V gene: TRBV5-1
CDR3 protein: CASIKAQLTDTQYF; CDR3 DNA: TGTGCCAGCATAAAGGCTCAACTCACAGATACGCAGTATTTT; J gene: TRBJ2-3; clone size: many; D gene: -; V gene: TRBV7-9
CDR3 protein: CASSEQKGNSPLHF; CDR3 DNA: TGTGCCAGCAGTGAACAAAAAGGGAACTCACCCCTCCACTTT; J gene: TRBJ1-6; clone size: few; D gene: -; V gene: TRBV6-1
CDR3 protein: CASSQDPLRAEQYF; CDR3 DNA: TGTGCCAGCAGCCAAGACCCCCTCAGGGCCGAGCAGTACTTC; J gene: TRBJ2-7; clone size: few; D gene: -; V gene: TRBV3-1
CDR3 protein: CSVHRYEAFF; CDR3 DNA: TGCAGCGTTCACAGATATGAAGCTTTCTTT; J gene: TRBJ1-1; clone size: many; D gene: -; V gene: TRBV29-1
CDR3 protein: CASNIGGSNQTQHF; CDR3 DNA: TGTGCCAGCAACATCGGGGGGTCCAATCAGACCCAGCATTTT; J gene: TRBJ1-5; clone size: -; D gene: -; V gene: TRBV7-9
CDR3 protein: CASRLVGAGGTYEQYF; CDR3 DNA: TGTGCCAGCAGGCTTGTTGGAGCGGGAGGAACCTACGAGCAGTACTTC; J gene: TRBJ2-7; clone size: few; D gene: TRBD2; V gene: TRBV6-5
CDR3 protein: CASRRGVYNEQFF; CDR3 DNA: TGTGCCAGTCGTCGGGGGGTCTACAATGAGCAGTTCTTC; J gene: TRBJ2-1; clone size: few; D gene: TRBD2; V gene: TRBV5-6
CDR3 protein: CASPSSSYNEQFF; CDR3 DNA: TGTGCCAGTCCATCAAGCTCCTACAATGAGCAGTTCTTC; J gene: TRBJ2-1; clone size: few; D gene: -; V gene: TRBV2
CDR3 protein: CASSFQGNQETQYF; CDR3 DNA: TGCGCCAGCAGCTTTCAGGGGAACCAAGAGACCCAGTACTTC; J gene: TRBJ2-5; clone size: many; D gene: -; V gene: TRBV5-1
CDR3 protein: CASSWGQGSTEAFF; CDR3 DNA: TGTGCCAGCAGCTGGGGACAGGGATCCACTGAAGCTTTCTTT; J gene: TRBJ1-1; clone size: few; D gene: TRBD1; V gene: TRBV12-3/TRBV12-4
CDR3 protein: CASSLERTGRRATQYF; CDR3 DNA: TGTGCCAGCAGCTTAGAGAGGACAGGGCGCAGGGCTACGCAGTATTTT; J gene: TRBJ2-3; clone size: few; D gene: TRBD1; V gene: TRBV7-6
CDR3 protein: CAIGGGDRYEQYF; CDR3 DNA: TGTGCCATCGGGGGGGGGGACCGCTACGAGCAGTACTTC; J gene: TRBJ2-7; clone size: few; D gene: TRBD2; V gene: TRBV7-9
CDR3 protein: CASSTDGGAGSNQPQHF; CDR3 DNA: TGTGCCAGCAGCACCGACGGGGGGGCGGGTAGCAATCAGCCCCAGCATTTT; J gene: TRBJ1-5; clone size: -; D gene: -; V gene: TRBV7-2
CDR3 protein: CASSLSTTSGFYNSPLHF; CDR3 DNA: TGTGCCAGCAGCCTTAGTACCACGTCGGGTTTCTATAATTCACCCCTCCACTTT; J gene: TRBJ1-6; clone size: few; D gene: -; V gene: TRBV7-8
CDR3 protein: CSPFGVQTGELFF; CDR3 DNA: TGCAGTCCGTTCGGGGTACAGACCGGGGAGCTGTTTTTT; J gene: TRBJ2-2; clone size: many; D gene: -; V gene: TRBV20-1
CDR3 protein: CASSWGVGRASCGYTF; CDR3 DNA: TGTGCCAGCAGCTGGGGGGTTGGCAGGGCGAGTTGTGGCTACACCTTC; J gene: TRBJ1-2; clone size: many; D gene: -; V gene: TRBV21-1
CDR3 protein: CASSYPVGGDVYEQYF; CDR3 DNA: TGTGCCAGCAGTTACCCCGTCGGGGGGGACGTCTACGAGCAGTACTTC; J gene: TRBJ2-7; clone size: few; D gene: TRBD2; V gene: TRBV6-2/TRBV6-3
CDR3 protein: CASSLIGSPTDTQYF; CDR3 DNA: TGTGCCAGCAGCTTGATCGGGAGCCCCACAGATACGCAGTATTTT; J gene: TRBJ2-3; clone size: -; D gene: -; V gene: TRBV5-4
CDR3 protein: CASSSGGSSNTEAFF; CDR3 DNA: TGTGCCAGCAGCTCTGGAGGGAGCTCGAACACTGAAGCTTTCTTT; J gene: TRBJ1-1; clone size: few; D gene: -; V gene: TRBV7-9
CDR3 protein: CASSLDAGIGPQHF; CDR3 DNA: TGTGCCAGCAGTTTAGACGCAGGGATAGGACCCCAGCATTTT; J gene: TRBJ1-5; clone size: -; D gene: -; V gene: TRBV12-3/TRBV12-4
CDR3 protein: CASRSPGTTDTQYF; CDR3 DNA: TGCGCCAGCAGGTCACCTGGGACCACAGATACGCAGTATTTT; J gene: TRBJ2-3; clone size: few; D gene: -; V gene: TRBV4-1
CDR3 protein: CASSKASYNSPLHF; CDR3 DNA: TGTGCCAGCAGTAAGGCCTCCTATAATTCACCCCTCCACTTT; J gene: TRBJ1-6; clone size: few; D gene: -; V gene: TRBV6-5
CDR3 protein: CASSPPSTNNEQFF; CDR3 DNA: TGTGCCAGCTCACCACCTAGCACGAACAATGAGCAGTTCTTC; J gene: TRBJ2-1; clone size: -; D gene: -; V gene: TRBV18
CDR3 protein: CASSDPSSYNEQFF; CDR3 DNA: TGTGCCAGCAGCGACCCCAGCTCCTACAATGAGCAGTTCTTC; J gene: TRBJ2-1; clone size: few; D gene: -; V gene: TRBV21-1
CDR3 protein: CAISTQGQGNTEAFF; CDR3 DNA: TGTGCCATCAGTACCCAGGGACAGGGCAACACTGAAGCTTTCTTT; J gene: TRBJ1-1; clone size: few; D gene: TRBD1; V gene: TRBV10-3
CDR3 protein: CASSFTGGEIEKLFF; CDR3 DNA: TGTGCCAGCAGCTTTACAGGGGGCGAGATTGAAAAACTGTTTTTT; J gene: TRBJ1-4; clone size: many; D gene: TRBD1; V gene: TRBV7-9
CDR3 protein: CSARDHPQGDQPQHF; CDR3 DNA: TGCAGTGCTAGAGATCATCCGCAGGGGGATCAGCCCCAGCATTTT; J gene: TRBJ1-5; clone size: many; D gene: TRBD1; V gene: TRBV20-1
CDR3 protein: CSAREPSSTDTQYF; CDR3 DNA: TGCAGTGCTAGAGAGCCCAGTAGCACAGATACGCAGTATTTT; J gene: TRBJ2-3; clone size: many; D gene: -; V gene: TRBV20-1
CDR3 protein: CSASSPSTNTGELFF; CDR3 DNA: TGCAGTGCTAGTAGTCCTTCTACGAACACCGGGGAGCTGTTTTTT; J gene: TRBJ2-2; clone size: many; D gene: -; V gene: TRBV20-1
CDR3 protein: CASSGGVAGGYNEQFF; CDR3 DNA: TGTGCCAGCAGTGGTGGGGTAGCGGGAGGCTACAATGAGCAGTTCTTC; J gene: TRBJ2-1; clone size: many; D gene: TRBD2; V gene: TRBV25-1
CDR3 protein: CASSFFTEDTGELFF; CDR3 DNA: TGTGCCAGCAGCTTCTTCACGGAGGACACCGGGGAGCTGTTTTTT; J gene: TRBJ2-2; clone size: few; D gene: -; V gene: TRBV5-4
CDR3 protein: CAISESGATPYEQYF; CDR3 DNA: TGTGCCATCAGTGAGTCGGGGGCGACTCCCTACGAGCAGTACTTC; J gene: TRBJ2-7; clone size: -; D gene: -; V gene: TRBV10-3
CDR3 protein: CAGSSVTPATEAFF; CDR3 DNA: TGTGCCGGCAGTTCCGTCACTCCGGCGACTGAAGCTTTCTTT; J gene: TRBJ1-1; clone size: -; D gene: -; V gene: TRBV12-3/TRBV12-4
CDR3 protein: CASSPEGGPTDEQYF; CDR3 DNA: TGTGCCAGCAGCCCCGAGGGGGGGCCCACCGACGAGCAGTACTTC; J gene: TRBJ2-7; clone size: -; D gene: -; V gene: TRBV7-6
CDR3 protein: CASGLAENTGELFF; CDR3 DNA: TGTGCCAGTGGACTAGCGGAGAACACCGGGGAGCTGTTTTTT; J gene: TRBJ2-2; clone size: -; D gene: TRBD2; V gene: TRBV5-6
CDR3 protein: CASSYSGQGEAFF; CDR3 DNA: TGTGCCAGCAGTTACTCCGGGCAGGGAGAAGCTTTCTTT; J gene: TRBJ1-1; clone size: -; D gene: -; V gene: TRBV6-5
CDR3 protein: CASNIGGYNSPLHF; CDR3 DNA: TGTGCCAGCAATATCGGGGGTTATAATTCACCCCTCCACTTT; J gene: TRBJ1-6; clone size: few; D gene: -; V gene: TRBV6-5